This TCR beta chain was observed in a study of technical replicates of blood from a handful of donors. The CDR3 is made up of 15 amino acids. Trimming cost V 0 bases and J 3 bases, with 12 bases left between them. CDR1 and CDR2 from the germline V gene are MGHRA and YSYEKL. The assay was immunoSEQ multiplex PCR, and TCRdb's table has in-frame clones only and misses some. Here the sample spans approximately 65,000 clones, more than 75% being singletons. Sequenced input: PBMCs. The chain couples TRBV4-1 to TRBJ2-7; maybe TRBD1 (7 bases). The receptor's source is a human donor in good health. Some clones in this sample may be carry-over from other donors' samples. This CDR3 reads CASSQDGRGVYEQYF. CDR3 sequence (DNA): TGCGCCAGCAGCCAAGATGGCAGGGGGGTCTACGAGCAGTACTTC.